This TCR beta chain was found in a study of T cells in Graves' hyperthyroidism and ophthalmopathy (dated by TCRdb to between 2019 and 2020). Regarding the complete study: Peripheral blood samples were taken at initial diagnosis, before any treatment was given. To identify TCR V-J signatures that set the groups apart, the researchers used a discovery cohort of about a hundred patients, made up of 40 to 45 with Graves' ophthalmopathy and some 58 with stable Graves' hyperthyroidism. Prospective prediction of ophthalmopathy was tested in an independent validation cohort of 18 to 20 hyperthyroidism patients and 15 to 17 patients who later progressed to ophthalmopathy. The 75 to 100 discovery patients were divided at random into training and test sets in a 7:3 ratio. In addition, the study compared T-cell repertoires in thyroid tissue and in blood from five or six Graves' hyperthyroidism patients. After sampling, hyperthyroidism patients received methimazole starting at 30 mg daily, and ophthalmopathy patients received high-dose intravenous methylprednisolone. According to the paper, TCR Vbeta CDR3 sequencing was carried out on over 130 peripheral blood samples, which came from fewer than 50 ophthalmopathy, under 80 hyperthyroidism and roughly 17 progressor patients. What the study reported, not specific to this receptor: In validation, progression to ophthalmopathy was predicted by the model with nearly 71% sensitivity and 72.22% specificity, a median of approximately 6.5 months before onset. Ophthalmopathy was separated from stable hyperthyroidism by a 13 V-J signature model, with around 90% sensitivity and roughly 84% specificity obtained in cross-validation and 80%/75% obtained in testing. Sample size was not statistically predetermined, and blinding of investigators to group allocation was not performed. Blood samples also contained most of the expanded thyroid clonotypes (frequency above 0.001), which suggests that blood repertoires may reflect thyroid immune responses.

In its sample, this clonotype was seen many times. Its antigen remains unidentified. Within one base of it there is no much larger clone, and no base qualities were kept. Graves' hyperthyroidism was defined as stable when no progression to ophthalmopathy occurred over 18 months of follow-up. Hyperthyroidism patients were newly diagnosed, with disease duration under 2 months, and aged 18 to 65 years. Exclusion was applied to patients with uncontrolled infections, other autoimmune diseases, pregnancy or lactation. Diagnoses relied on clinical symptoms, serum thyroxine and TRAb, thyroid ultrasound and orbital computed tomography. Ficoll-Paque density gradient centrifugation was used to isolate PBMCs from approximately 10 ml of fresh peripheral blood. Total RNA was extracted using Trizol reagent, and RNA quality was assessed on an Agilent 2100 Bioanalyzer. The germline V gene encodes CDR1 SGHTA and CDR2 FQGNSA. Reading from cysteine to phenylalanine, the CDR3 counts 12 amino acids. Solely the CDR3 DNA is kept, with 36 bases framed from the first base. V loses 5 bases, J loses 9 bases, and the germline ends lie 10 bases apart.

Amplification of TCR beta CDR3 regions was carried out from RNA transcripts. A first-round RT-PCR of the TCR CDR3 used the HTBI primer set with the Qiagen OneStep RT-PCR kit. Libraries were constructed in a second round of multiplex PCR, after which size selection and purification were carried out. Paired-end sequencing of the libraries was performed with 100 bp reads on an Illumina HiSeq2000. Processing in the source paper ran as follows. Raw data were processed with SOAPnuke, discarding reads with adapters, uncalled bases, mean Phred below 15, or no exact constant-primer or identifier match. COPE v1.2.5 was used to merge high-quality paired reads, and clonotypes were defined as unique nucleotide sequences. MiTCR v1.1 was used to align the clonotypes against IMGT TRBV, TRBD and TRBJ reference segments. The analysis included only V-J combinations with a frequency above 0.0001, which together covered 99.2% of the repertoires. The TCS score was defined as F50 (clonal expansion) divided by E x V (chaos), with BLOSUM62-based TCRdist calculated between CDR3 peptides within each V-J. Welch's t-statistics and random forest reduced around 520 V-J features to 13, which were used in a naive Bayes classifier (R e1071). TCRdb reworked the public reads: Q25 trimming with fastp, MiXCR clone assembly, productive beta chains retained. CDR3 protein duplicates are merged, each entry listing the most common genes and DNA. It is TCRdb's table, rather than the study itself, that gives the V and J calls and clone size. Counted in this sample were roughly 630,000 distinct CDR3 sequences; about 15% of them appeared once. Around 7.8% of the sample is taken by the ten largest.

This receptor was taken from a woman aged 30 to 39 with Graves' hyperthyroidism. The chain is encoded by TRBV7-2 joined to TRBJ2-2; the D gene remains uncertain. The specimen sequenced was blood. The bases read TGTGCCAGCAGCCCCAATTCCCGGGAGCTGTTTTTT. Its amino acids are CASSPNSRELFF.